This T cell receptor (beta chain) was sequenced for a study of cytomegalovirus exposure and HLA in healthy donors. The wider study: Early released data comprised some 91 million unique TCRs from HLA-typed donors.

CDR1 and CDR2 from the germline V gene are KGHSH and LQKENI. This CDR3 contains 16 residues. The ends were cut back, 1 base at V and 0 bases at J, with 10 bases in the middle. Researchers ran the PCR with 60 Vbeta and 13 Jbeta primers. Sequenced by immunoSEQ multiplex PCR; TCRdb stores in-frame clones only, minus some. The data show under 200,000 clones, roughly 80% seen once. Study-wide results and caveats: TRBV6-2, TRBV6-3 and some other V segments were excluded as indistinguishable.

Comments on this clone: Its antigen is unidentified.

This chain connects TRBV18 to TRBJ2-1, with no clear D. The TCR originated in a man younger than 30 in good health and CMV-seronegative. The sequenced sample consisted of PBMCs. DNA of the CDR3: TGTGCCAGCTCACCACGAGCGAGGAACTCCTACAATGAGCAGTTCTTC. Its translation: CASSPRARNSYNEQFF.